Below are 16 T cell receptor beta chains sequenced from a single sample in a study of shared clonotypes between healthy human individuals. Only CD45RO-negative cells positively selected for CCR7 counted as naive CD8 cells, so terminally differentiated effector memory CD45RA+ cells were excluded. Generated by immunoSEQ multiplex PCR, the TCRdb table keeps only in-frame clones and is missing some. The data show over 750,000 clones, with about 97% seen just once and less than 0.25% held by the top ten. The sample consisted of naive CD8+ T cells sorted from blood. The source of these receptors is a man aged 25 to 40 in good health.

This clone was counted once. This same CDR3 is encoded by further DNA sequences in the sample. V gene TRBV4-3 combines with J gene TRBJ2-7; 10 positions match TRBD2. Germline CDR1 is LGHNA and CDR2 is YSLEER. The CDR3 has 15 residues. V lost 1 base to trimming and J lost 2 bases; unmatched junction nucleotides: 2. The CDR3 is CASSQGTSGTYEQYF. CDR3 nucleotides: TGCGCCAGCAGCCAAGGGACTAGCGGTACCTACGAGCAGTACTTC.

The chain combines TRBV9 with TRBJ2-1; perhaps TRBD2 as D (5 bases). Trimming shortened V by 5 bases and J by 8 bases, and 17 bases separated the two germline ends. Per germline, CDR1 SGDLS and CDR2 YYNGEE. CDR3 length equals 14 residues. The CDR3 nucleotides are TGTGCCAGCAGGGGTTCAAGTTTGGAGGATGAGCAGTTCTTC. Its protein is CASRGSSLEDEQFF.

On this clone itself: Additional DNA sequences in this sample encode the identical CDR3. This rearrangement joins TRBV7-6 to TRBJ2-7; 8 bases agree with TRBD1. The CDR3 totals 14 residues. The germline CDR1 and CDR2 sequences are SGHVS and FNYEAQ. V gave up 5 bases and J gave up 1 base; unmatched junction bases: 4. This CDR3 reads CASSPRTGSYEQYF. The CDR3 coding sequence is TGTGCCAGCAGCCCAAGGACAGGGTCCTACGAGCAGTACTTC.

The V and J genes are TRBV25-1 and TRBJ2-3; unclear D gene. CDR3 size: 13 residues. Germline V lookup: CDR1 MGHDK, CDR2 SYGVNS. V was clipped by 4 bases and J by 1 base, with 6 bases between them. The CDR3 sequence is CASSAGRTDTQYF. CDR3 bases: TGTGCCAGCAGTGCCGGGCGCACAGATACGCAGTATTTT. The whole variable domain, filled in from reference TRBV25-1 and TRBJ2-3, reads EADIYQTPRYLVIGTGKKITLECSQTMGHDKMYWYQQDPGMELHLIHYSYGVNSTEKGDLSSESTVSRIRTEHFPLTLESARPSHTSQYLCASSAGRTDTQYFGPGTRLTVL.

The gene calls are TRBV9 and TRBJ2-2; 7 bases are a match to TRBD2. Trimming cost V 0 bases and J 5 bases; bases outside gene matches: 13. This CDR3 has 18 amino acids. CDR1 SGDLS and CDR2 YYNGEE come from the germline V gene. Here the CDR3 DNA reads TGTGCCAGCAGCGTAGCTGAGGGCGGCGCGGGAGCGACCGGGGAGCTGTTTTTT. Encoded protein: CASSVAEGGAGATGELFF. Full variable domain (remainder filled in from reference TRBV9 and TRBJ2-2): DSGVTQTPKHLITATGQRVTLRCSPRSGDLSVYWYQQSLDQGLQFLIQYYNGEERAKGNILERFSAQQFPDLHSELNLSSLELGDSALYFCASSVAEGGAGATGELFFGEGSRLTVL.

This chain links TRBV25-1 with TRBJ1-5, with D maybe TRBD1 (6 bases). Germline-derived CDR1 and CDR2 are MGHDK and SYGVNS. V lost 5 bases, J lost 6 bases, and 11 bases lay in between. CDR3 size: 13 residues. CDR3 bases: TGTGCCAGCAGTACGGGAGGGGGTCAGCCCCAGCATTTT. It yields the protein CASSTGGGQPQHF.

In its sample, this clone was seen a few times. V gene TRBV2 combines with J gene TRBJ2-5; 7 nucleotides agree with TRBD2. The CDR3 length is 12 residues. The V segment lost 8 bases and the J segment 5 bases; nucleotides outside the gene matches: 5. Germline V gene sequence: CDR1 SNHLY, CDR2 FYNNEI. The CDR3 nucleotides read TGTGCCAGCCAGACTAGCTTGGAGACCCAGTACTTC. Translation gives CASQTSLETQYF.

Here the CDR3 reads CASSFQGREQFF. The CDR3 nucleotides read TGCGCCAGCAGCTTCCAGGGGCGCGAGCAGTTCTTC. This rearrangement joins TRBV5-1 to TRBJ2-1; weak D call: TRBD1 (6 bases). The ends were cut back, 2 bases at V and 10 bases at J, with 10 bases in the middle. This CDR3 is built from 12 residues. Germline V gene data show CDR1 as SGHRS and CDR2 as YFSETQ.

About this clone itself: Other DNA sequences of this sample code for an identical CDR3. The chain combines TRBV2 with TRBJ2-7, with D perhaps matching TRBD1 (5 bases). The CDR3 has 12 residues. V lost 11 bases to trimming and J lost 2 bases, with 13 bases between them. Germline CDR1 reads SNHLY; CDR2 reads FYNNEI. CDR3 in DNA: TGTGCCGTAGGGGCAGGGACCTACGAGCAGTACTTC. This encodes CAVGAGTYEQYF.

The V gene is TRBV13, the J gene TRBJ1-4, with no clear D. V dropped 5 bases and J dropped 0 bases, with 10 bases sitting between them. CDR1 is PRHDT and CDR2 is FYEKMQ in the germline V gene (reference sequence). This CDR3 has 15 amino acids. The CDR3 DNA reads TGTGCCAGCAGCCTCGAGGGAGCAACTAATGAAAAACTGTTTTTT. Its protein product is CASSLEGATNEKLFF.

Worth noting for this clone: The sample carries other DNA sequences with the same CDR3. V is TRBV20-1 and J is TRBJ2-5; D gene unclear. The length of the CDR3 is 10 residues. CDR1 DFQATT and CDR2 SNEGSKA come from the germline V gene (reference sequence). Trimming pared 6 bases from V and 1 base from J, leaving 3 bases between. CDR3 residues: CSALQETQYF. CDR3 DNA sequence: TGCAGTGCCCTCCAAGAGACCCAGTACTTC.

The rearrangement uses TRBV9 and TRBJ2-5, with unresolved D. Germline CDR1 SGDLS, CDR2 YYNGEE. CDR3 size: 14 residues. V lost 0 bases and J lost 5, with 11 bases in between. The chain's CDR3 is CASSVGASEETQYF. The CDR3 coding sequence is TGTGCCAGCAGCGTAGGGGCGAGCGAGGAGACCCAGTACTTC.

The rearrangement joins TRBV5-1 to TRBJ2-5; D may be TRBD1 or TRBD2 (5 bases each). Germline assignment: CDR1 SGHRS and CDR2 YFSETQ. Trimming pared 4 bases from V and 2 bases from J, leaving 12 bases between. The CDR3 length is 14 residues. As DNA, the CDR3 is TGCGCCAGCAGCCTGGGAGAGGGGCAAGAGACCCAGTACTTC. This sequence encodes CASSLGEGQETQYF.

The chain carries TRBV6-1 and TRBJ1-1; a possible D gene is TRBD1 (5 bases). The germline V and J ends were trimmed by 3 bases and 5 bases, with 13 bases remaining between them. The length of the CDR3 is 14 residues. The V gene's germline CDR1 is MNHNS and CDR2 SASEGT. The CDR3 nucleotides are TGTGCCAGCAGTGAGGGGACCCACGGAACTGAAGCTTTCTTT. It yields the protein CASSEGTHGTEAFF.

The rearrangement links TRBV7-9 to TRBJ2-3; no reliable D call. CDR1 and CDR2 from the germline V gene are SEHNR and FQNEAQ (reference sequence). Trimming took 2 bases from V and 2 from J, leaving 8 bases between them. The CDR3 has 14 amino acids. The CDR3 here is CASSLWDSTDTQYF. The CDR3 nucleotides read TGTGCCAGCAGCTTATGGGATTCCACAGATACGCAGTATTTT.

The CDR3 spells CASKKRGSSSTFSNQPQHF. The CDR3 region has the DNA TGCGCCAGCAAGAAACGGGGCTCGAGTTCTACCTTTAGCAATCAGCCCCAGCATTTT. This rearrangement joins TRBV5-1 to TRBJ1-5; a possible D gene is TRBD1 (5 bases). Germline assignment: CDR1 SGHRS and CDR2 YFSETQ. V was trimmed by 6 bases and J by 0 bases, leaving 25 bases between them. CDR3 length: 19 residues.